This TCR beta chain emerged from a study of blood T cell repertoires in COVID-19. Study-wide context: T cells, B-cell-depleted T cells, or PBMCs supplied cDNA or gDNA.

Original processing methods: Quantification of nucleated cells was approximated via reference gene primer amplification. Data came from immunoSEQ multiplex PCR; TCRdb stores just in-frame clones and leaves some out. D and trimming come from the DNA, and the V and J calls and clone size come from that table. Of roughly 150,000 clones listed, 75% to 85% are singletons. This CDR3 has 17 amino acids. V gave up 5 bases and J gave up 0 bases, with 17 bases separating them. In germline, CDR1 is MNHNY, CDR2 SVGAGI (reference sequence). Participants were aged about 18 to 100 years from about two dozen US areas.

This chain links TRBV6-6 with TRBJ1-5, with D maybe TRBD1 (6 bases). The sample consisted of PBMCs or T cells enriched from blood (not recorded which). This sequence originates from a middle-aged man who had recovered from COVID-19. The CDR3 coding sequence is TGTGCCAGCAGTCGCAAGGGGGACACATATAGCAATCAGCCCCAGCATTTT. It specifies CASSRKGDTYSNQPQHF.